The 9 T cell receptor beta chains reported below all come from one sample, sequenced in a study of OX40 agonist ivuxolimab in advanced cancers. Only in-frame clones appear in the TCRdb table, and some are missing; sequencing was by immunoSEQ multiplex PCR. Among around 45,000 clones listed, 75% to 90% were seen once. The sequenced sample was CD4+ or CD8+ T cells sorted from blood, obtained in a trial of the OX40 agonist ivuxolimab. These receptor sequences come from an adult with an advanced solid tumor such as melanoma, head and neck, liver or kidney cancer.

The J gene is TRBJ2-7, the V gene TRBV9; 9 nucleotides align to TRBD1. CDR1 SGDLS and CDR2 YYNGEE come from the germline V gene. This CDR3 comprises 15 residues. J gave up 5 bases and V 3 bases, and 9 bases lay outside the gene matches. In DNA, the CDR3 is TGTGCCAGCAGCGCCCTGGGACAGGGAAGGGACGAGCAGTACTTC. It specifies CASSALGQGRDEQYF.

This clone was observed a single time. The V and J genes are TRBV6-6 and TRBJ1-4, with D uncertain. This CDR3 region has 14 residues. Germline values: CDR1 MNHNY, CDR2 SVGAGI (reference sequence). Trimming took 5 bases from V and 8 from J, leaving 15 bases between them. This chain's CDR3 is CASSPARAEEKLFF. The CDR3 DNA follows: TGTGCCAGCAGTCCGGCACGGGCTGAAGAAAAACTGTTTTTT.

This rearrangement joins TRBV6-1 to TRBJ1-1; 11 nucleotides line up with TRBD1. J gave up 3 bases and V 8 bases, and 8 bases lay outside the gene matches. This CDR3 contains 15 residues. Germline V lookup: CDR1 MNHNS, CDR2 SASEGT. CDR3: CASLNRDRGDTEAFF. CDR3 bases: TGTGCCAGCCTTAACCGGGACAGGGGGGACACTGAAGCTTTCTTT.

The V gene is TRBV11-3, the J gene TRBJ2-5; D remains ambiguous. The CDR3 totals 12 residues. V was shortened by 1 base and J by 5 bases, with 5 bases between the two germline ends. Germline CDR1 is SGHNT and CDR2 is YENEEA. This CDR3 reads CASSLASETQYF. Here the CDR3 DNA reads TGTGCCAGCAGCTTAGCGTCCGAGACCCAGTACTTC.

The V call is TRBV27, the J call TRBJ2-5; the D call may be TRBD1 or TRBD2 (5 bases each). The germline gives CDR1 MNHEY, CDR2 SMNVEV (reference sequence). V lost 6 bases, J lost 6 bases, and 17 bases lay in between. This CDR3 region has 14 residues. The CDR3 here is CASSKAGTPQTQYF. The CDR3 DNA sequence: TGTGCCAGCAGCAAGGCCGGGACCCCGCAGACCCAGTACTTC.

As concerns this clone: One junction end does not reproduce the germline sequence, and a read error may be involved. The V and J genes are TRBV7-7 and TRBJ2-5; maybe TRBD2 (5 bases). CDR1 is SSHAT and CDR2 is FNYEAQ in the germline V gene (reference sequence). The CDR3 has 15 residues. The CDR3 is CASSLGRTWEETQYF. Written as DNA, the CDR3 is TGTGCTAGCAGCTTAGGAAGGACTTGGGAAGAGACCCAGTACTTC.

The chain has TRBV7-8 and TRBJ2-7, with D perhaps matching TRBD2 (6 bases). Trimming pared 3 bases from V and 7 bases from J, leaving 22 bases between. Looked up from germline, CDR1 is SGHVS and CDR2 is FQNEAQ. The CDR3 contains 16 residues. The CDR3 sequence is CASSLAPLGLAREQYF. CDR3 nucleotide sequence: TGTGCCAGCAGCTTGGCCCCCCTGGGGCTAGCGCGGGAGCAGTACTTC.

The chain couples TRBV28 to TRBJ2-1; 10 bases line up with TRBD1. With V trimmed by 4 bases and J by 7 bases, 4 bases remained unmatched. Germline loops: CDR1 MDHEN, CDR2 SYDVKM. This CDR3 spans 14 amino acids. The CDR3 region is CASSWGQGFNEQFF. The CDR3 DNA reads as TGTGCCAGCAGTTGGGGACAGGGGTTTAATGAGCAGTTCTTC.

The chain joins TRBV7-2 to TRBJ2-5; tentatively, D is TRBD1 (7 bases). This CDR3 is 17 amino acids long. Germline CDR1 SGHTA, CDR2 FQGNSA. Deletions cut 1 base from V and 0 bases from J, with 15 bases between. DNA of the CDR3: TGTGCCAGCAGCTTAGGGAGGGGACAGACGTACCAAGAGACCCAGTACTTC. This sequence encodes CASSLGRGQTYQETQYF.